The entry below describes one T cell receptor (beta chain). Its antigen has not been determined. Per-nucleotide qualities are absent, and no much larger clonotype sits a single base away. These data are taken from a study of shared clonotypes between healthy human individuals (dated by TCRdb to 2018 to 2021). Context from the whole study: The cohort included a few men and a couple of women between 18 and 49 years of age. Per donor, three plates each were used for CD4 naive and CD4 memory, two for CD8 naive, and one for CD8 memory. To estimate repertoire size and how much clonotype sharing occurs between individuals, the study deeply sequenced the blood TCR repertoires of several healthy adults. To increase sequencing depth and limit assay-specific biases, TCR repertoire library preparation and sequencing were carried out by different laboratories using diverse techniques. Each donor's leukapheresis produced roughly between roughly 0.85 and 9 billion PBMCs. General study outcomes and caveats: Across four donors, about 5% of naive CD4, over 3% of naive CD8, about 2.3% of memory CD4, and 0.4% to 0.45% of memory CD8 clonotypes were shared. Because the study included a small number of donors, the genetic and exposure-history diversity represented was limited. Sampling was restricted to blood, and TCR repertoires in tissues likely differ from the TCR repertoires found in blood. Based on pairwise subsampling, the degree of clonotype sharing among donors was expected to be affected by sequencing depth. Naive subsets generally had larger estimated clonotype richness than memory subsets did. Rarefaction of sorted-subset datasets indicated incomplete sequencing despite the large sequencing depth. Higher generation probabilities were observed for clonotypes shared by all four sorted-subset donors than for non-shared clonotypes.

Healthy HIV-negative adults with no recently reported acute infections or vaccinations were included as donors. Every donor was a Caucasian adult residing in Nashville, Tennessee, USA. Magnetic negative selection was used to enrich CD4+ T cells, after which naive cells were positively selected on CD45RA and the negative fraction became the memory subset. After blood collection by leukapheresis, PBMCs were isolated using Ficoll-Histopaque density gradient centrifugation and then cryopreserved in the vapor phase of liquid nitrogen. Analytical flow cytometry was used to check the purity and quantity of each magnetically sorted T cell population. Genomic DNA was isolated from each sorted fraction and quantified by UV absorbance on a Nanodrop 2000c. Including cysteine and phenylalanine, the CDR3 has 13 amino acids. The DNA shown is the 39-base CDR3, in frame from base 1. CDR1 and CDR2, looked up from the germline V gene, are MNHNS and SASEGT. Ends trimmed: V by 10 bases, J by 5 bases; bases unmatched to a gene: 9.

Using the deep immunoSEQ assay, multiplex PCR amplified TCR CDR3 regions from genomic DNA. For each cell subset, the extracted genomic DNA was distributed evenly across all wells of several immunoSEQ 96-well plates, and each plate served as one replicate. For sorted subsets, approximately 190 ng of genomic DNA, equivalent to roughly 30,000 T cell genomes, went into each replicate PCR. Purified libraries were quantified with a Qubit 3.0 fluorometer, sized on a Bioanalyzer 2100, and re-quantified with the KAPA Library Quantification kit. Every immunoSEQ 96-well plate was sequenced on a dedicated single-read 150-cycle Illumina NextSeq 550 flow cell. In the authors' own workflow: Because the immunoSEQ output included only junctional sequences and no quality scores, the filtering could not be the same as the filtering used for full-length reads. Sequences were annotated with PyIR, a Python wrapper for IgBLAST v1.9, and V/J genes and CDR3 were assigned using IMGT germline references. Any read was removed if the V/J assignment was weak (E-value above 1e-6), the CDR3 was missing, or the read contained stop codons, out-of-frame junctions, or ambiguous translated residues. V3J clonotypes were defined as sequences sharing an identical inferred V gene, J gene, and CDR3 amino acid sequence. Percentage overlap between repertoires was computed as shared unique clonotypes divided by the size of the smaller repertoire. Three approaches were used to assess repertoire richness: RTK rarefaction, the Chao1 estimator, and Recon v2.1 estimates of unobserved clonotypes. For all TCRbeta clonotypes obtained by the gDNA method from several donors, generation probabilities were computed with OLGA. TCRdb took this table from immuneACCESS and kept in-frame rearrangements with V and J called. Such tables lack part of the clones; where checked against another copy, unresolved V genes explain under half of the gap, and the rest is unexplained. For V, J and clone size, that table is used; D and trimming come from the DNA. The table for this sample lists millions of clones; around nine tenths of them were counted only once. More than 0.12% of the sample is in the top ten clones.

The rearranged chain carries TRBV6-1 and TRBJ2-5; 8 nucleotides in the junction match TRBD1. This receptor was obtained from a man younger than 35 in good health. Source material: naive CD4+ T cells sorted from blood. The label giving this sample's cell subset or site can be read as: CD45RA+ positively selected. The CDR3 region: CATEIHRGETQYF. DNA sequence: TGTGCCACGGAAATCCACAGGGGGGAGACCCAGTACTTC.